These 24 T cell receptor beta chains came from one sample sequenced in a study of control samples from healthy donors and cancer patients. Clones were read by immunoSEQ multiplex PCR, and TCRdb kept only the in-frame ones, dropping some. The data contain 150,000 to 200,000 clones, around 88% of them seen just once; the ten biggest clones take up 1.7%. The sequenced material came from blood. The receptors stem from a man aged 18 to 30 in good health.

The chain carries TRBV6-2 or TRBV6-3 and TRBJ2-1; D not certain. Deletions cut 6 bases from V and 8 bases from J, with 11 bases between. CDR1 is MNHEY and CDR2 is SVGEGT in the germline V gene. The CDR3 loop spans 12 amino acids. The chain's CDR3 is CASSLKVDEQFF. The CDR3 DNA follows: TGTGCCAGCAGCCTCAAGGTGGATGAGCAGTTCTTC.

This clone was recorded only once. This chain links TRBV11-3 with TRBJ2-3; D is undetermined. The CDR3 has 13 amino acids. Between the trimmed V and J ends, which lost 3 bases and 4 bases, there was a span of 8 bases. CDR1 and CDR2 from the germline V gene are SGHNT and YENEEA. CDR3 DNA sequence: TGTGCCAGCAGCTTTGGGGTGGCAGATACGCAGTATTTT. It yields the protein CASSFGVADTQYF.

The chain links TRBV12-3 or TRBV12-4 to TRBJ2-3, with D possibly TRBD1 on 5 matching bases. V lost 5 bases and J 7 bases, leaving 10 bases between the germline ends. CDR3 length equals 12 residues. The CDR3 sequence: CASSPSDNTQYF. CDR3 nucleotides: TGTGCCAGCAGTCCCTCGGACAATACGCAGTATTTT.

Only one count was recorded for this clone. This chain links TRBV10-3 with TRBJ2-2, with 13 bases aligning to TRBD2. V was clipped by 6 bases and J by 0 bases; unmatched bases: 4. The CDR3 loop spans 17 amino acids. Per germline, CDR1 ENHRY and CDR2 SYGVKD. The chain's CDR3 is CAIRRTSGGANTGELFF. DNA for the CDR3: TGTGCCATCAGAAGGACTAGCGGGGGCGCGAACACCGGGGAGCTGTTTTTT.

V is TRBV5-6 and J is TRBJ2-1, with 9 bases aligning to TRBD2. CDR3 size: 16 residues. The germline CDR1 and CDR2 sequences are SGHDT and YYEEEE. Trimming removed 4 bases from V and 5 bases from J; junction bases left unmatched: 10. The CDR3 protein is CASSPLSSGANNEQFF. The CDR3 DNA is TGTGCCAGCAGCCCCCTCTCTAGCGGGGCGAACAATGAGCAGTTCTTC. The whole variable domain, filled in from reference TRBV5-6 and TRBJ2-1, reads DAGVTQSPTHLIKTRGQQVTLRCSPKSGHDTVSWYQQALGQGPQFIFQYYEEEERQRGNFPDRFSGHQFPNYSSELNVNALLLGDSALYLCASSPLSSGANNEQFFGPGTRLTVL.

The chain uses TRBV20-1 and TRBJ2-7; weak D call: TRBD2 (6 bases). The CDR3 runs to 13 residues. CDR1 is DFQATT and CDR2 is SNEGSKA in the germline V gene (reference sequence). V dropped 7 bases and J dropped 2 bases, with 15 bases sitting between them. CDR3 in DNA: TGCAGTGTTAGTACCGGGAGCACCTACGAGCAGTACTTC. Translation gives CSVSTGSTYEQYF.

The V gene is TRBV6-2 or TRBV6-3, the J gene TRBJ2-1; D is unclear. The CDR3 is made up of 13 amino acids. Deletions cut 2 bases from V and 5 bases from J, with 7 bases between. Per the germline V gene, CDR1 is MNHEY and CDR2 is SVGEGT. CDR3 region: CASSYREHNEQFF. CDR3 sequence (DNA): TGTGCCAGCAGTTACAGGGAACACAATGAGCAGTTCTTC.

This clone was picked up one time. The chain is built from TRBV14 and TRBJ2-1, with 13 positions matching TRBD2. The CDR3 covers 17 residues. CDR1 is SGHDN and CDR2 is FVKESK in the germline V gene. Unmatched junction bases numbered 5, after V lost 6 bases and J lost 0 bases. In DNA form, the CDR3 reads TGTGCCAGCAGTCCGGGACTAGCGGGGACCTCCTACAATGAGCAGTTCTTC. Translated: CASSPGLAGTSYNEQFF.

The chain is built from TRBV2 and TRBJ2-7; D is perhaps TRBD1 (6 bases). In germline, CDR1 is SNHLY, CDR2 FYNNEI. The ends were cut back, 2 bases at V and 2 bases at J, with 13 bases in the middle. The CDR3 length is 15 residues. The CDR3 DNA is TGTGCCAGCAGTGAATTGGTCTCAGGGGCCTACGAGCAGTACTTC. It specifies CASSELVSGAYEQYF.

V and J are TRBV19 and TRBJ2-3; 11 bases map to TRBD2. The CDR3 consists of 16 residues. V gave up 5 bases and J gave up 4 bases; unmatched junction bases: 8. The germline CDR1 and CDR2 sequences are LNHDA and SQIVND (reference sequence). CDR3 coding DNA: TGTGCCAGTAGTCCCATAGCGGGGGGGCCCTCAGATACGCAGTATTTT. Its translation is CASSPIAGGPSDTQYF.

This clone was counted a few times. The chain carries TRBV4-1 and TRBJ2-3, with 7 bases matching TRBD1. With 1 base clipped from V and 12 bases from J, the junction kept 4 bases outside the gene matches. Looked up from germline, CDR1 is MGHRA and CDR2 is YSYEKL. The CDR3 extends over 12 amino acids. CDR3 amino acids: CASSQVGTVQYF. The CDR3 DNA reads as TGCGCCAGCAGCCAAGTAGGGACAGTCCAGTATTTT.

This clone was observed a few times. The V call is TRBV6-6, the J call TRBJ2-2; 11 bases map to TRBD1. J was trimmed by 7 bases and V by 5 bases; bases with no gene match: 9. The CDR3 spans 16 residues. Per germline, CDR1 MNHNY and CDR2 SVGAGI (reference sequence). DNA for the CDR3: TGTGCCAGCAGTACCTTGGACAGGGGGCTAAACGGGGAGCTGTTTTTT. As protein: CASSTLDRGLNGELFF.

This chain uses TRBV5-6 with TRBJ2-7, with 8 bases aligning to TRBD1. J was trimmed by 5 bases and V by 1 base; bases with no gene match: 5. Germline V gene lookup returns CDR1 SGHDT and CDR2 YYEEEE. This CDR3 comprises 14 residues. The DNA of the CDR3 is TGTGCCAGCAGCTTGCAGGGGGCCGGGGACGAGCAGTACTTC. Amino acid sequence: CASSLQGAGDEQYF.

The chain combines TRBV3-1 (or the pseudogene TRBV3-2) with TRBJ2-5; 10 nucleotides agree with TRBD1. CDR1 is LGHDT and CDR2 is YNNKEL in the germline V gene (reference sequence). The CDR3 covers 16 residues. With 0 bases clipped from V and 5 bases from J, the junction kept 6 bases outside the gene matches. For the CDR3, the DNA is TGTGCCAGCAGCCAAGAAGACAGGGGGCCGGGGGAGACCCAGTACTTC. It specifies CASSQEDRGPGETQYF.

The chain recombines TRBV2 with TRBJ2-6; no reliable D call. Germline V lookup: CDR1 SNHLY, CDR2 FYNNEI. The CDR3 covers 11 residues. The V gene lost 10 bases and the J gene lost 0 bases, with 1 base spanning the gap. The chain's CDR3 is CATSGANVLTF. The DNA for the CDR3 is TGTGCCACCTCTGGGGCCAACGTCCTGACTTTC. Drawing the rest from reference TRBV2 and TRBJ2-6, the complete variable domain is EPEVTQTPSHQVTQMGQEVILRCVPISNHLYFYWYRQILGQKVEFLVSFYNNEISEKSEIFDDQFSVERPDGSNFTLKIRSTKLEDSAMYFCATSGANVLTFGAGSRLTVL.

The chain is built from TRBV11-2 and TRBJ1-1; D call uncertain. Trimming stripped 4 bases from V and 1 base from J, with 7 bases between. Germline lookup yields CDR1 SGHAT and CDR2 FQNNGV. This CDR3 region has 13 residues. CDR3 nucleotides: TGTGCCAGCAGCTCTTCCGAGAACACTGAAGCTTTCTTT. Its translation: CASSSSENTEAFF.

The V and J genes are TRBV2 and TRBJ1-2; 9 bases match TRBD1. Per germline, CDR1 SNHLY and CDR2 FYNNEI. The CDR3 is 13 residues long. With 7 bases clipped from V and 7 bases from J, the junction kept 7 bases outside the gene matches. In DNA, the CDR3 is TGTGCCAGCAAGAGACAGGGGGAGGCTGGCTACACCTTC. Protein product: CASKRQGEAGYTF.

The chain recombines TRBV4-2 with TRBJ1-6, with TRBD1 matching over 7 bases. Unmatched junction bases numbered 7, after V lost 5 bases and J lost 3 bases. Germline-derived CDR1 and CDR2 are LGHNA and YNFKEQ. The CDR3 is made up of 16 amino acids. The CDR3 here is CASSLDRSLYNSPLHF. Written as DNA, the CDR3 is TGTGCCAGCAGCTTGGACAGGAGCCTCTATAATTCACCCCTCCACTTT.

This chain links TRBV5-6 with TRBJ1-5; the D is unclear. The CDR3 has 14 residues. The germline V gene has CDR1 SGHDT and CDR2 YYEEEE. The germline V and J ends were trimmed by 0 bases and 9 bases, with 13 bases remaining between them. CDR3 protein: CASSLVGSPRPQHF. The CDR3 DNA sequence: TGTGCCAGCAGCTTGGTGGGCAGCCCTCGGCCCCAGCATTTT.

This chain connects TRBV29-1 to TRBJ2-3; tentative D call: TRBD2 (5 bases). Trimming shortened V by 2 bases and J by 6 bases, and 6 bases separated the two germline ends. The CDR3 runs to 11 residues. Per the germline V gene, CDR1 is SQVTM and CDR2 is ANQGSEA. CDR3 amino acids: CSVELADTQYF. Here the CDR3 DNA reads TGCAGCGTTGAACTAGCTGATACGCAGTATTTT.

This chain joins TRBV5-4 and TRBJ2-5; D is undetermined. The CDR3 has 13 residues. CDR1 and CDR2 (germline): SGHNT, YYREEE (reference sequence). Trimming removed 2 bases from V and 2 bases from J, with 7 bases in between. This chain's CDR3 is CASSFNHQETQYF. The CDR3 DNA sequence: TGTGCCAGCAGCTTTAACCATCAAGAGACCCAGTACTTC.

The chain uses TRBV28 and TRBJ2-5; tentative D call: TRBD2 (6 bases). CDR1 and CDR2 from the germline V gene are MDHEN and SYDVKM. V gave up 1 base and J gave up 4 bases, with 13 bases separating them. The CDR3 length is 15 residues. Here the CDR3 DNA reads TGTGCCAGCAGTTTATTTCGGGGGTCGAGAGAGACCCAGTACTTC. Its protein is CASSLFRGSRETQYF. Complete variable domain (other parts from reference TRBV28 and TRBJ2-5): DVKVTQSSRYLVKRTGEKVFLECVQDMDHENMFWYRQDPGLGLRLIYFSYDVKMKEKGDIPEGYSVSREKKERFSLILESASTNQTSMYLCASSLFRGSRETQYFGPGTRLLVL.

V and J are TRBV9 and TRBJ1-6; D call uncertain. CDR1 is SGDLS, CDR2 YYNGEE, per germline. Trimming left V 8 bases short and J 0 bases short, with 12 bases between. The CDR3 loop spans 15 amino acids. CDR3 amino acids: CASSKESSYNSPLHF. CDR3 coding DNA: TGTGCCAGTAGTAAAGAAAGCTCCTATAATTCACCCCTCCACTTT.

This sequence joins TRBV12-3 or TRBV12-4 and TRBJ2-7; tentatively, D is TRBD2 (5 bases). V was pared by 6 bases and J by 4 bases, with 13 bases between. The CDR3 is 13 amino acids. The CDR3 DNA follows: TGTGCCAGCAGCAAGCGGCCCGAGTACGAGCAGTACTTC. Its protein is CASSKRPEYEQYF.